The rows below give T cell receptor beta chains drawn from one sample of a study of PD-L1 blockade in urothelial cancer. The repertoire was sequenced with immunoSEQ multiplex PCR; TCRdb's copy has only in-frame clones and lacks some. The repertoire has 100,000 or so clones, 91% of them found once; the top ten carry about 0.91%. The material sequenced was PBMCs, taken around atezolizumab (anti-PD-L1) treatment. All receptors derive from a woman older than 75 with urothelial cancer. The CDR3 runs from the conserved cysteine through the conserved F or W. Each record gives: V gene, J gene, D gene, clone size, CDR3 DNA, CDR3 protein. D genes are given only for firm matches. Size is stated for part of the rows, as once, few or many counts, or as a class when the clone is expanded.

TRBV10-3,TRBJ1-2,TRBD1,NA,TGTGCCATCAGTGAGGACAGGGTTGAAGGCTACACCTTC,CAISEDRVEGYTF
TRBV19,TRBJ2-6,NA,NA,TGTGCCAGTAGTATAGTTACGGGGAGCGGGGCCAACGTCCTGACTTTC,CASSIVTGSGANVLTF
TRBV28,TRBJ2-4,NA,NA,TGTGCCAGCAGTTTAGGCAGGGCTGCCAAAAACATTCAGTACTTC,CASSLGRAAKNIQYF
TRBV18,TRBJ1-4,NA,NA,TGTGCCAGCTCACCACTAAGGATAACAGCCGATAATGAAAAACTGTTTTTT,CASSPLRITADNEKLFF
TRBV7-3,TRBJ2-1,NA,NA,TGTGCCAGCAGCTTAACGGGAGCGGACTACAATGAGCAGTTCTTC,CASSLTGADYNEQFF
TRBV28,TRBJ1-2,NA,few,TGTGCCAGCAGTTTAGAGGCTCGCTATGGCTACACCTTC,CASSLEARYGYTF
TRBV27,TRBJ1-1,TRBD1,NA,TGTGCCAGCAGTTCCCGACAGGGAAGGGGGTTGAACACTGAAGCTTTCTTT,CASSSRQGRGLNTEAFF
TRBV28,TRBJ2-7,NA,NA,TGTGCCAGCAGTTTATGGGGGGGTACCAGGAGCTCCTACGAGCAGTACTTC,CASSLWGGTRSSYEQYF
TRBV14,TRBJ2-2,TRBD1,NA,TGTGCCAGCAGCCAAGGACAGGGCGCGAACACCGGGGAGCTGTTTTTT,CASSQGQGANTGELFF
TRBV28,TRBJ2-7,TRBD1,NA,TGTGCCAGCAGTTTAGGGGGGCAGGGGGCCCACGAGCAGTACTTC,CASSLGGQGAHEQYF
TRBV19,TRBJ1-1,NA,NA,TGTGCCAGCCGGTGGACAGAAAACACTGAAGCTTTCTTT,CASRWTENTEAFF
TRBV28,TRBJ1-2,NA,NA,TGTGCCAGCAGTCTACCGGAGGTTCGAGGCTACACCTTC,CASSLPEVRGYTF
TRBV15,TRBJ2-1,NA,few,TGTGCCACCAGCAGAGATAGTTGGGACACTTACAATGAGCAGTTCTTC,CATSRDSWDTYNEQFF
TRBV2,TRBJ2-5,NA,NA,TGTGCCAGCAGTGAAGTAGGCGGACAAGAGACCCAGTACTTC,CASSEVGGQETQYF
TRBV30,TRBJ2-3,NA,NA,TGTGCCGCAACGGACGCCGCGGGCGATACGCAGTATTTT,CAATDAAGDTQYF
TRBV2,TRBJ1-5,NA,NA,TGTGCCAGCAGTGTTGGCTCGGGGAAAGATCAGCCCCAGCATTTT,CASSVGSGKDQPQHF
TRBV21-1,TRBJ1-1,NA,NA,TGTGCCAGCAGCAAGTACGGTTTAATGAACACTGAAGCTTTCTTT,CASSKYGLMNTEAFF
TRBV19,TRBJ2-3,TRBD2,NA,TGTGCCAGTAGTCCCGGACTAGCAGACACAGATACGCAGTATTTT,CASSPGLADTDTQYF
TRBV7-3,TRBJ2-7,TRBD2,NA,TGTGCCAGCAGCCCTACTAGCGGACCCTACGAGCAGTACTTC,CASSPTSGPYEQYF
TRBV19,TRBJ1-1,NA,once,TGTGCCAGTAGTATTTCCTGGAACACTGAAGCTTTCTTT,CASSISWNTEAFF
TRBV7-8,TRBJ1-1,NA,NA,TGTGCCAGCAGCTTAGTCCGAGGGGGACGGCACACTGAAGCTTTCTTT,CASSLVRGGRHTEAFF
TRBV29-1,TRBJ2-7,NA,NA,TGCAGCGTTGTTAGGGACTCAAGCTCCTACGAGCAGTACTTC,CSVVRDSSSYEQYF
TRBV4-2,TRBJ2-7,TRBD2,NA,TGTGCCAGCAGCCAGAGGACTAGCGGGAGTGTGCAGTACTTC,CASSQRTSGSVQYF
TRBV2,TRBJ1-3,NA,NA,TGTGCCAGCATTGGCAGGGGTAGCTCTGGAAACACCATATATTTT,CASIGRGSSGNTIYF
TRBV16,TRBJ1-5,TRBD1,NA,TGTGCCAGCAGCCAACCGGGACAGGGGGCGCGTCAGCCCCAGCATTTT,CASSQPGQGARQPQHF
TRBV9,TRBJ1-3,NA,NA,TGTGCCAGCAGCGTAGGGGAGCGAAACACCATATATTTT,CASSVGERNTIYF
TRBV4-2,TRBJ1-2,TRBD1,NA,TGTGCCAGCAGCCAAGGGCGGGAGGGGGCCTATGGCTACACCTTC,CASSQGREGAYGYTF
TRBV19,TRBJ1-4,NA,NA,TGTGCCAGTGCGAGTGGGGCTGCTAATGAAAAACTGTTTTTT,CASASGAANEKLFF
TRBV4-2,TRBJ1-4,NA,NA,TGTGCCAGCAGCCAAGAATCTCAGGGGTATGAAAAACTGTTTTTT,CASSQESQGYEKLFF
TRBV28,TRBJ2-7,TRBD2,few,TGTGCCAGCAGCCCTAGCGGGACCTACGAGCAGTACTTC,CASSPSGTYEQYF
TRBV29-1,TRBJ1-4,NA,NA,TGCAGCGCCAGGGCGGGGACAACTAATGAAAAACTGTTTTTT,CSARAGTTNEKLFF
TRBV5-4,TRBJ2-1,NA,NA,TGTGCCAGCAGCCCGGAGCCGGGGTACGCCCGCGATGAGCAGTTCTTC,CASSPEPGYARDEQFF
TRBV18,TRBJ2-2,NA,NA,TGTGCCAGCTCAACAAGGAGGGCCGAGAACACCGGGGAGCTGTTTTTT,CASSTRRAENTGELFF
TRBV7-2,TRBJ1-2,NA,NA,TGTGCCAGCAGCTTAGATTGGGAGCCTGACTATGGCTACACCTTC,CASSLDWEPDYGYTF
TRBV19,TRBJ2-1,TRBD1,NA,TGTGCCAGCCAACTAATGACAGGGGGCGGCTACAATGAGCAGTTCTTC,CASQLMTGGGYNEQFF
TRBV5-6,TRBJ1-3,NA,few,TGTGCCAGCAGCTTGTTACAGGTGAATTCCGGAAACACCATATATTTT,CASSLLQVNSGNTIYF
TRBV5-1,TRBJ2-2,TRBD2,NA,TGCGCCAGCAGCTCCGGGACTAGCGGTCTCACCGGGGAGCTGTTTTTT,CASSSGTSGLTGELFF
TRBV27,TRBJ1-4,NA,NA,TGTGCCAGCAGTTTTCGGAGCGGGCAGGGCGCGGGTGAAAAACTGTTTTTT,CASSFRSGQGAGEKLFF
TRBV6-5,TRBJ2-7,NA,NA,TGTGCCAGCAGTTACTCGCGGGACAGAACCTACGAGCAGTACTTC,CASSYSRDRTYEQYF
TRBV7-2,TRBJ2-5,NA,NA,TGTGCCAGCAGCGGGACTCGGGAGACCCAGTACTTC,CASSGTRETQYF
TRBV9,TRBJ1-2,TRBD1,NA,TGTGCCAGCAGCGTAGGGGACCCGGGACAGAGTAATGGCTACACCTTC,CASSVGDPGQSNGYTF
TRBV15,TRBJ1-1,TRBD1,once,TGTGCCACCAGTTCAGACAGGGTTGGCACTGAAGCTTTCTTT,CATSSDRVGTEAFF
TRBV28,TRBJ2-1,TRBD1,NA,TGTGCCACCACTTCCCGGGACAGGTACACTTACAATGAGCAGTTCTTC,CATTSRDRYTYNEQFF
TRBV28,TRBJ2-7,TRBD1,once,TGTGCCAGCAGTTACCGGGACAGGGGTCGGTACGAGCAGTACTTC,CASSYRDRGRYEQYF
TRBV25-1,TRBJ2-2,TRBD1,NA,TGTGCCAGCAGTGAATGGGACAGGGGGTCAGCCGGGGAGCTGTTTTTT,CASSEWDRGSAGELFF
TRBV28,TRBJ1-1,NA,NA,TGTGCCAGCAGTCCCGGACAGCTGAACACTGAAGCTTTCTTT,CASSPGQLNTEAFF
TRBV4-1,TRBJ2-2,NA,NA,TGCGCCAGCAGCCAAGACGTGGGGCGCCCCGGGGAGCTGTTTTTT,CASSQDVGRPGELFF
TRBV27,TRBJ2-5,NA,NA,TGTGCCAGCAAAGGGTTAGGGGGGACCCAGTACTTC,CASKGLGGTQYF
TRBV5-6,TRBJ2-1,TRBD2,NA,TGTGCCAGCAGCTTTAGCGGGGTCCCCTACAATGAGCAGTTCTTC,CASSFSGVPYNEQFF
TRBV30,TRBJ1-2,NA,NA,TGTGCCTGGAGCCCCATGGGGGCGCAGGACTATGGCTACACCTTC,CAWSPMGAQDYGYTF
TRBV7-7,TRBJ2-5,NA,NA,TGTGCCAGCAGCTTAGCTAGCGGCGAGACCCAGTACTTC,CASSLASGETQYF